This passage covers 5 T cell receptor beta chains from one sample sequenced in a study of cytomegalovirus exposure and HLA in healthy donors (dated by TCRdb to 2015 to 2018). The method was the immunoSEQ multiplex PCR assay. For the multiplex PCR, a mixture combining 60 forward primers for TCR Vbeta segments and 13 reverse primers for TCR Jbeta segments was used. TCRdb limited this immuneACCESS table to in-frame rearrangements with V and J called. A share of clones is missing; checked studies link under half to unresolved V genes, and the rest is unexplained. The sample table holds 250,000 to 300,000 clones, of which just under 85% were seen once. The ten largest make up roughly 2% of the sample. Input material: PBMCs. These receptors were collected from a woman in her thirties or forties in good health and CMV-seropositive.

The V gene is TRBV4-1, the J gene TRBJ2-3, with 11 bases lining up with TRBD2. Germline CDR1 is MGHRA and CDR2 is YSYEKL. The trim removed 3 bases at V and 0 bases at J, leaving 5 bases unmatched. This CDR3 contains 17 residues. The CDR3: CASSHQTSGVSTDTQYF. Here the CDR3 DNA reads TGCGCCAGCAGCCACCAGACTAGCGGGGTAAGCACAGATACGCAGTATTTT.

The chain employs TRBV10-3 and TRBJ2-7; a possible D gene is TRBD2 (6 bases). Germline-derived CDR1 and CDR2 are ENHRY and SYGVKD. The V end lost 4 bases, the J end lost 4 bases, and 11 bases lay between the germline ends. The CDR3 runs to 13 residues. CDR3 region: CAISASANYEQYF. The CDR3, as DNA: TGTGCCATCAGTGCTAGCGCCAATTACGAGCAGTACTTC.

The rearrangement joins TRBV30 to TRBJ2-2, with 7 bases lining up with TRBD1. The CDR3 length is 17 residues. Germline V gene sequence: CDR1 GTSNPN, CDR2 SVGIG (reference sequence). V shed 3 bases, J shed 4 bases, and the junction held 14 bases outside the gene matches. The CDR3 bases are TGTGCCTGGAGCTCAGGGGCAGGGGGTTTTTTCACCGGGGAGCTGTTTTTT. Encoded protein: CAWSSGAGGFFTGELFF.

The CDR3 here is CASRPPLRVEKLFF. The CDR3 DNA is TGTGCCAGTAGGCCCCCTTTACGGGTTGAAAAACTGTTTTTT. This chain connects TRBV19 to TRBJ1-4; D is undetermined. Germline loops: CDR1 LNHDA, CDR2 SQIVND (reference sequence). This CDR3 spans 14 amino acids. The germline V and J ends were trimmed by 6 bases and 7 bases, with 15 bases remaining between them.

CDR3 coding DNA: TGTGCCAGCAGTGATAGCGGGAGGGCCGGGGAGACCCAGTACTTC. Protein product: CASSDSGRAGETQYF. V and J are TRBV6-6 and TRBJ2-5, with 11 bases lining up with TRBD2. The CDR3 sequence is 15 residues long. The germline CDR1 and CDR2 sequences are MNHNY and SVGAGI (reference sequence). The V gene end was trimmed by 5 bases and the J gene end by 5 bases; junction bases not matched to a gene: 7.